Listed below are T cell receptor beta chains from one sample, sequenced in a study of blood T cell repertoires in COVID-19. Assay: immunoSEQ multiplex PCR; the TCRdb copy retains only in-frame clones and omits some. The table has about 74,000 clones, around nine tenths seen once. The sequencing input was peripheral blood. The receptors here all came from a man aged 70 or older with active or convalescent COVID-19. CDR3s include the opening cysteine and the closing phenylalanine or tryptophan. Fields, in order: clone size, V gene, J gene, D gene, CDR3 DNA, CDR3 protein. D genes are given only for firm matches. Only some rows state a clone size, as once, few, many or a class for expanded clones.

>.|TRBV10-3|TRBJ2-3|.
TGTGCCATCTCCCTAGTTGGGACAGATACGCAGTATTTT
CAISLVGTDTQYF
>.|TRBV28|TRBJ1-6|.
TGTGCCAGCAGTTTAGGCGGGACTGCCTTTTCACCCCTCCACTTT
CASSLGGTAFSPLHF
>.|TRBV24-1|TRBJ2-7|.
TGTGCCACCAGTGATCCTGGGCAGCCTCAGCAGTACTTC
CATSDPGQPQQYF
>.|TRBV28|TRBJ1-6|.
TGTGCCAGCAGTGTGCCTAGGGGGAATTCACCCCTCCACTTT
CASSVPRGNSPLHF
>.|TRBV19|TRBJ2-1|.
TGTGCCAGTAGGCACAGGGCCGCCAGCTCCTACAATGAGCAGTTCTTC
CASRHRAASSYNEQFF
>.|TRBV27|TRBJ1-5|.
TGTGCCAGCAGTATCCGGGTCCACAATCAGCCCCAGCATTTT
CASSIRVHNQPQHF
>.|TRBV5-1|TRBJ1-1|TRBD1
TGCGCCAGCAGCTTGGGACAGGGGGCGCGAAGAAATACTGAAGCTTTCTTT
CASSLGQGARRNTEAFF
>.|TRBV20-1|TRBJ2-5|.
TGCAGTGGGACACTGGGGGAGACCCAGTACTTC
CSGTLGETQYF
>.|TRBV19|TRBJ2-7|TRBD1
TGTGCCAGTAGTATAAGGGCCGGACAGGGCTACGAGCAGTACTTC
CASSIRAGQGYEQYF
>.|TRBV4-2|TRBJ2-7|TRBD2
TGTGCCAGCAGTATCAGCGGGGGCCCTGGCGAGCAGTACTTC
CASSISGGPGEQYF
>.|TRBV9|TRBJ2-3|TRBD1
TGTGCCAGCAGCGAGGGGGCTCGGTCAGATACGCAGTATTTT
CASSEGARSDTQYF
>.|TRBV3-1/TRBV3-2|TRBJ2-1|.
TGTGCCAGCAGCCAAGGGCTAGCTACATACAATGAGCAGTTCTTC
CASSQGLATYNEQFF
>.|TRBV5-6|TRBJ2-6|TRBD1
TGTGCCAGCAGCTTAAGGGGGCGCGCTGGGGCCAACGTCCTGACTTTC
CASSLRGRAGANVLTF
>once|TRBV11-2|TRBJ1-2|.
TGTGCCAGCAGCCGCGAGGGAGGTACTAACTATGGCTACACCTTC
CASSREGGTNYGYTF
>.|TRBV18|TRBJ2-2|.
TGTGCCAGCTCACCAGTAGGGGGCACCGGGGAGCTGTTTTTT
CASSPVGGTGELFF
>.|TRBV2|TRBJ2-7|TRBD1
TGTGCCAGCAGGGCACAGGGGGCGGGGTACGAGCAGTACTTC
CASRAQGAGYEQYF
>.|TRBV12-5|TRBJ1-6|.
TGTGCTAGTGGACAGGACTCCTATAATTCACCCCTCCACTTT
CASGQDSYNSPLHF
>.|TRBV28|TRBJ2-6|TRBD1
TGTGCCAGCAAGGTTACAGGGGAGACTGGGGCCAACGTCCTGACTTTC
CASKVTGETGANVLTF
>.|TRBV27|TRBJ1-2|.
TGTGCCAGCAGTACCTCAGCGGGGGGCTATAGCTACACCTTC
CASSTSAGGYSYTF
>.|TRBV5-1|TRBJ2-1|.
TGCGCCAGCAGCTTGAGAGGGTACAATGAGCAGTTCTTC
CASSLRGYNEQFF
>.|TRBV7-6|TRBJ2-1|TRBD2
TGTGCCAGCAGCTCCCTAGGTCGAGCGGGGGGGGGCTCCTACAATGAGCAGTTCTTC
CASSSLGRAGGGSYNEQFF
>.|TRBV29-1|TRBJ2-1|TRBD2
TGCAGCGGGTCCCGGACTAGTTCCTACAATGAGCAGTTCTTC
CSGSRTSSYNEQFF
>.|TRBV4-2|TRBJ2-7|.
TGTGCCAGCAGCCAAGATTCGGGTTACTACGAGCAGTACTTC
CASSQDSGYYEQYF
>.|TRBV28|TRBJ2-7|TRBD2
TGTGCCAGCAGCGCCGGGGGACTAGGGTTCTACGAGCAGTACTTC
CASSAGGLGFYEQYF
>.|TRBV27|TRBJ1-6|TRBD1
TGTGCCAGCAGTTCGGGCTGGGGACAGGGGCCAAATTCACCCCTCCACTTT
CASSSGWGQGPNSPLHF
>.|TRBV23-1|TRBJ2-3|.
TGCGCCAGCAGTCCAGTAACAGCTAGCACAGATACGCAGTATTTT
CASSPVTASTDTQYF
>once|TRBV5-4|TRBJ1-2|.
TGTGCCAGCAGCTCTCCGACCCAGGGGATCTATGGCTACACCTTC
CASSSPTQGIYGYTF